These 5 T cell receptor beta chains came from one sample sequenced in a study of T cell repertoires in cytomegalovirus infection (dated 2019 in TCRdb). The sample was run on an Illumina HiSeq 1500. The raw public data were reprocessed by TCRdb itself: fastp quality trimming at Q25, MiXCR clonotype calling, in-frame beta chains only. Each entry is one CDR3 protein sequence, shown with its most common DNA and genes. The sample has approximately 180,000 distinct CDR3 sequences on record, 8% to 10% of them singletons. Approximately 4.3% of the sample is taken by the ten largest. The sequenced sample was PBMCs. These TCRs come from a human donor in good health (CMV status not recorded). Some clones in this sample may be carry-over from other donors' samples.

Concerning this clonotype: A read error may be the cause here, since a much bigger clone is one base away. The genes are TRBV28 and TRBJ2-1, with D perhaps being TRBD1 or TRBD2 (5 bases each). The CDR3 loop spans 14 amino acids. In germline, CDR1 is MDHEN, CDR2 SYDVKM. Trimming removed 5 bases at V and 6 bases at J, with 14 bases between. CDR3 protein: CASSTRGFRNEQFF. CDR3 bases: TGTGCCAGCAGTACTCGGGGCTTCCGCAATGAGCAGTTCTTC.

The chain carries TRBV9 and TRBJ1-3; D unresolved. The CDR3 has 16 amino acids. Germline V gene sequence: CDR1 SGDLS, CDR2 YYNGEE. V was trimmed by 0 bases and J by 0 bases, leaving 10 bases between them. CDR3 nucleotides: TGTGCCAGCAGCGTAGGAGTTGGTCTCTCTGGAAACACCATATATTTT. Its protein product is CASSVGVGLSGNTIYF.

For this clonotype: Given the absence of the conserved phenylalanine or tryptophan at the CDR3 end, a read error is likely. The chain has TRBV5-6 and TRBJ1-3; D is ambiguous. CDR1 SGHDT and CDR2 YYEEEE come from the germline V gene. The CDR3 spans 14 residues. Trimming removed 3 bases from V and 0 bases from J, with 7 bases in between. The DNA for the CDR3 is TGTGCCAGCAGCTCCCGCGCCTCTGGAAACACCATATATTTA. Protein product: CASSSRASGNTIYL.

CDR3 amino acids: CASSPVGQGFHEQYF. For the CDR3, the DNA is TGTGCCAGCAGTCCGGTGGGACAGGGGTTCCACGAGCAGTACTTC. This chain joins TRBV7-9 and TRBJ2-7, with 10 bases aligning to TRBD1. The CDR3 extends over 15 amino acids. Losses at the gene ends were 6 bases for V and 5 bases for J; bases not matched to a gene: 10. Germline lookup yields CDR1 SEHNR and CDR2 FQNEAQ (reference sequence).

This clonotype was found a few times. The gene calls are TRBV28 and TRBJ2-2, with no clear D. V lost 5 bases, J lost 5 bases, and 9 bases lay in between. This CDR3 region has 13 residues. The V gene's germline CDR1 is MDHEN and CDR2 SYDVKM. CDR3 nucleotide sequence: TGTGCCAGCAGTCCCCCATATACCGGGGAGCTGTTTTTT. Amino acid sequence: CASSPPYTGELFF. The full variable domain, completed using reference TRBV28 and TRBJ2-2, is DVKVTQSSRYLVKRTGEKVFLECVQDMDHENMFWYRQDPGLGLRLIYFSYDVKMKEKGDIPEGYSVSREKKERFSLILESASTNQTSMYLCASSPPYTGELFFGEGSRLTVL.